This T cell receptor beta chain was obtained from a study of T-cell reconstitution after alpha-beta-depleted transplantation in children. Study-wide points: One year after transplant, T-cell counts and diversity came mostly from newly produced T cells. Reportedly, roughly two months post-transplant, alpha-beta T cells arose from several hundred expanded graft clones. It was surviving recipient T cells and thymic progenitors that gave some patients high TCRbeta diversity at day 60.

The CDR3 sequence is 13 residues long. The germline V gene has CDR1 DFQATT and CDR2 SNEGSKA (reference sequence). V lost 3 bases and J lost 0, with 6 bases in between. The table lists this clonotype with a few counts. The antigen remains unidentified. TCRbeta library preparation incorporated unique molecular identifiers. TCRdb reanalysed the PCR reads using MiXCR and keeps one entry per CDR3 protein. The sample carries 450,000 to 600,000 distinct CDR3 sequences, 10% to 15% recorded once. V gene TRBV20-1 combines with J gene TRBJ1-5; unclear D gene. Here the sequenced sample was PBMCs, mostly from graft donor cells, taken 360 days after TCRalphabeta/CD19-depleted stem cell transplant. This receptor was obtained from a male patient aged 10 to 17 who had a stem cell transplant for acute myeloid leukemia, so the T cells may come from the graft donor. The CDR3 protein is CSASSNSNQPQHF. Written as DNA, the CDR3 is TGCAGTGCTAGCTCGAATAGCAATCAGCCCCAGCATTTT.